This T cell receptor (beta chain) comes out of a study of pediatric ulcerative colitis. Germline CDR1 and CDR2: DFQATT and SNEGSKA (reference sequence). With V trimmed by 6 bases and J by 10 bases, 8 bases remained unmatched. CDR3 length equals 11 residues. During colonoscopy, one to two rectal pinch biopsies were collected. Study results and limitations: Acute severe colitis showed lower rectal diversity from clonal expansions.

The protocol was immunoSEQ multiplex PCR, while the TCRdb copy is restricted to in-frame clones and leaves out a portion. The sample has about 40,000 clones, about 81% seen once. With respect to this clone: The antigen is undetermined.

Sequenced: gut tissue. The chain carries TRBV20-1 and TRBJ1-2; 7 bases map to TRBD1. The sequence derives from a boy aged 5-17 years with severe ulcerative colitis. The CDR3 region is CSACDRASYTF. The CDR3 nucleotides are TGCAGTGCGTGTGACAGGGCCTCCTACACCTTC.